The sequence of this TCR beta chain was determined in a study of neoadjuvant anti-PD-1 for oral cavity cancer. At the level of the study: Around day 43, patients without progression received a fourth nivolumab dose before surgery.

Worth noting for this clone: The target antigen is unknown.

Findings and limits, study-wide: Non-responders to neoadjuvant nivolumab had significantly more clonal PBMC T cells than responders.

Sequenced by immunoSEQ multiplex PCR; TCRdb stores in-frame clones only, minus some. Of about 16,000 clones listed, around 72% are singletons. Germline-derived CDR1 and CDR2 are LNHNV and YYDKDF (reference sequence). CDR3 length: 14 residues. V was shortened by 2 bases and J by 7 bases, with 11 bases between the two germline ends. This receptor was taken from a person aged 35-80 years with oral cavity squamous cell carcinoma. The source was PBMCs, collected before nivolumab (anti-PD-1) treatment. The gene calls are TRBV15 and TRBJ1-4, with D unresolved. Written as DNA, the CDR3 is TGTGCCACCAGCAGAAGCCGGGTACGTGAAAAACTGTTTTTT. Amino acid sequence: CATSRSRVREKLFF.